This TCR beta chain was identified during a study of blood T cells in healthy people across ages (dated by TCRdb to the mid-2010s). As for the study more broadly: In model experiments, template switching captured roughly one uniquely barcoded TCR beta cDNA molecule for every two T cells. Using deep sequencing normalized with unique cDNA molecular identifiers, the study measured how TCR beta repertoire diversity changes with age. Two additional independent replicas of 1 million unique cDNA reads from the same blood draw were analyzed for two donors (one aged 18 to 30 and one aged 80 or older). Four age groups were formed from the donors: young (average approximately 16 years), middle-aged (more than 35), aged (more than 55) and long-lived (less than 85). To avoid experimental bias, donors of different ages were spread randomly across the sequencing lanes. Findings and caveats that apply to the study as a whole: Compared with the aged group, the long-lived group had more naive CD4+ T cells, fewer expanded clones and increased TCR diversity, suggesting age selection. Because profiling used bulk unsorted PBMCs, naive and antigen-experienced compartments could not be compared conclusively. Estimates of total diversity based on one million sequenced T cells were regarded as lower bounds and as underestimates. The percentage of naive T cells measured by flow cytometry correlated strongly with observed TCR beta diversity. As age increased, observed TCR beta diversity per million T cells dropped in a roughly linear way, and a significant reduction was already evident by age about 36. The CMV infection status of donors was not known, potentially confounding age-related changes in expanded clonotypes.

Systemically healthy Caucasian individuals from Russia, approximately 39 in total and aged roughly 6 to 95 years, were included as donors. Roughly 9 milliliters of peripheral blood were drawn from each donor into EDTA-treated Vacutainer tubes. Ficoll-Paque density-gradient centrifugation was used to isolate PBMCs, with at least 6.5 million per sample. Total RNA was extracted from PBMCs with Trizol reagent, with at least 5 micrograms obtained per sample. For every donor, flow cytometry on a PBMC aliquot measured the percentage of naive CD45RAhigh/CD27high T cells. CDR1 and CDR2 are read off the germline V gene as SQVTM and ANQGSEA. From its cysteine to its phenylalanine, the CDR3 spans 12 amino acids. Kept here is only the CDR3 DNA, which spans 36 bases and is read in frame from base 1. The V and J ends are trimmed by 4 bases and 4 bases, leaving 10 bases between them. The protocol used for the library was 5' RACE. Instrument on record: Illumina HiSeq 2500. A second about 7 to 11 cycle PCR used a sample-barcoded 5' primer and a J-beta primer mix. A unique molecular identifier was introduced onto each TCR beta cDNA molecule by a template-switch 5' adaptor carrying 12 random nucleotides. At least 3 million CDR3-containing paired-end reads were obtained from each sample. The Mint cDNA synthesis kit, primed by a TRBC-specific oligonucleotide, was used to synthesize first-strand cDNA from all RNA. Following uracil-DNA glycosylase treatment, all cDNA underwent a first 18-cycle PCR with the universal primers M1SS and BC2_uni_R. The authors' pipeline ran thus. Normalization of each sample was performed by random selection of 1 million high-quality reads, each carrying a distinct molecular identifier. Instead of being binned into consensus sequences, reads with shared molecular identifiers were discarded. CDR3 identification, clonotype clustering and error correction used MiTCR with a Q25 quality threshold and the strictest error-elimination algorithm. Lower-bound total TCR beta diversity was estimated with a nonparametric unseen species model using Euler transformation. TCRdb reprocessed the public reads (quality trimming at Q25 with fastp, clone calling with MiXCR) and kept in-frame beta chains. Rows are combined by CDR3 protein, so each entry shows the most common genes and DNA. For this entry, the V and J calls and clone size follow TCRdb and not the study's own pipeline. Recorded for this sample are more than 650,000 distinct CDR3 sequences; approximately 21% of them occurred a single time. Approximately 20% of the sample is taken by the ten largest.

A few counts support this clonotype. Its antigen is not yet known. No per-base quality is available; no much larger clone lies one base away. The V gene is TRBV29-1 and the J gene is TRBJ1-2; TRBD1 might be the D gene, on 5 matching bases. The receptor comes from a man aged 70 or older in good health. What was sequenced was blood. This receptor carries the CDR3 CSVVQTAYGYTF. The nucleotides are TGCAGCGTTGTTCAGACAGCCTATGGCTACACCTTC.